These 9 T cell receptor beta chains were sequenced from one sample in a study of T cell changes during pregnancy in multiple sclerosis. Sequencing used immunoSEQ multiplex PCR; TCRdb keeps in-frame clones, though not all of them. The repertoire holds tens of thousands of clones, with 80% to 95% as singletons. Sequences were derived from CD8+ T cells from peripheral blood mononuclear cells, sampled in the second trimester of pregnancy. The receptors were gathered from a female donor with multiple sclerosis, enrolled in a pregnancy study.

In this sample, this clone turned up once. The chain recombines TRBV5-1 with TRBJ1-6, with TRBD1 matching over 8 bases. Germline assignment: CDR1 SGHRS and CDR2 YFSETQ. This CDR3 has 13 amino acids. V dropped 6 bases and J dropped 10; count of bases not matched to a gene: 6. The CDR3 loop is CASTQGAGSPLHF. The DNA of the CDR3 is TGCGCCAGCACCCAGGGGGCAGGATCACCCCTCCACTTT.

The chain links TRBV4-2 to TRBJ2-5, with TRBD2 as a possible D gene (5 bases). Trimming removed 1 base from V and 5 bases from J, with 20 bases in between. The germline gives CDR1 LGHNA, CDR2 YNFKEQ. The CDR3 consists of 17 residues. For the CDR3, the DNA is TGTGCCAGCAGCCAAGTTGTGGAGAGCGCGGGCCGCGAGACCCAGTACTTC. Translation gives CASSQVVESAGRETQYF.

The chain recombines TRBV5-6 with TRBJ1-2; possible D gene TRBD1, 5 bases. CDR3 length: 16 residues. V shed 0 bases and J shed 3 bases, with 15 bases lying between them. Germline loops: CDR1 SGHDT, CDR2 YYEEEE. CDR3 in amino acids: CASSLGGVGVYYGYTF. The CDR3 region has the DNA TGTGCCAGCAGCTTGGGGGGCGTAGGGGTTTACTATGGCTACACCTTC.

The chain employs TRBV9 and TRBJ2-7, with 9 positions matching TRBD1. Germline V gene sequence: CDR1 SGDLS, CDR2 YYNGEE. V was pared by 3 bases and J by 5 bases, with 6 bases of the junction left unmatched. The CDR3 consists of 14 residues. The CDR3 loop reads CASSDPGTGNEQYF. The DNA for the CDR3 is TGTGCCAGCAGCGACCCCGGGACAGGGAACGAGCAGTACTTC.

CDR3 in amino acids: CASSLEGQGAYEQYF. DNA of the CDR3: TGTGCCAGCAGCTTAGAGGGACAGGGAGCCTACGAGCAGTACTTC. The chain joins TRBV13 to TRBJ2-7; 9 bases match TRBD1. CDR1 and CDR2 (germline): PRHDT, FYEKMQ (reference sequence). The length of the CDR3 is 15 residues. Trimming at V came to 1 base and at J to 2 bases, leaving 3 bases not matched to a gene.

The chain employs TRBV5-1 and TRBJ2-7, with 9 nucleotides matching TRBD1. The V gene end was trimmed by 4 bases and the J gene end by 0 bases; junction bases not matched to a gene: 5. Germline V gene sequence: CDR1 SGHRS, CDR2 YFSETQ. CDR3 length equals 15 residues. CDR3 residues: CASSTDRGSSYEQYF. Here the CDR3 DNA reads TGCGCCAGCAGCACGGACAGGGGAAGCTCCTACGAGCAGTACTTC.

The rearrangement joins TRBV9 to TRBJ2-6; no clear D gene. From germline, CDR1 is SGDLS and CDR2 YYNGEE. The germline V and J ends were trimmed by 3 bases and 4 bases, with 8 bases remaining between them. The CDR3 loop spans 14 amino acids. CDR3 nucleotides: TGTGCCAGCAGCGGAGTAGTCGGGGCCAACGTCCTGACTTTC. This sequence encodes CASSGVVGANVLTF.

The chain recombines TRBV5-4 with TRBJ2-1; D is undetermined. The V and J ends lost 2 bases and 8 bases respectively, with 14 bases between them. The CDR3 contains 14 residues. CDR1 is SGHNT and CDR2 is YYREEE in the germline V gene (reference sequence). For the CDR3, the DNA is TGTGCCAGCAGCTTTTTTGCGTCAAACCATGAGCAGTTCTTC. Protein sequence: CASSFFASNHEQFF.

The DNA of the CDR3 is TGTGCCAGCAGCTCCCACAGGACTAGCGGGAGCGGCGAGCAGTACTTC. Encoded protein: CASSSHRTSGSGEQYF. The V and J genes are TRBV7-9 and TRBJ2-7, with 13 bases matching TRBD2. V was pared by 4 bases and J by 6 bases, with 9 bases of the junction left unmatched. The CDR3 loop spans 16 amino acids. Germline loops: CDR1 SEHNR, CDR2 FQNEAQ (reference sequence).